This is a list of T cell receptor beta chains from one sample in a study of identical twins. TCRdb reanalysed the 5' RACE reads using MiXCR and keeps one entry per CDR3 protein. The sample lists nearly 650,000 distinct CDR3 sequences; 7.1% were seen once. Separately, the same data were catalogued under a study of yellow fever vaccine responses in identical twins.

Sequenced input: PBMCs. These receptors all come from a woman younger than 30 in good health. Both conserved end residues are part of each CDR3. Each record gives: V gene, D gene, clone size, J gene, CDR3 protein, CDR3 DNA. The D gene is left open where the match is weak. Clone size appears in some rows only: once, few, many, or a class for an expanded clone.

TRBV7-9,-,many,TRBJ2-1,CASSPWGQNEQFF,TGTGCCAGCAGCCCCTGGGGGCAAAATGAGCAGTTCTTC
TRBV12-3/TRBV12-4,TRBD1,many,TRBJ1-1,CASSSRDSWNTEAFF,TGTGCCAGCAGTTCAAGGGACAGCTGGAACACTGAAGCTTTCTTT
TRBV21-1,-,-,TRBJ2-2,CASSKVTLPGQLSGELFF,TGTGCCAGCAGCAAAGTCACCTTACCGGGACAATTAAGCGGGGAGCTGTTTTTT
TRBV29-1,TRBD1,few,TRBJ1-1,CSVGEGGRGSTEAFF,TGCAGCGTTGGGGAAGGGGGCAGGGGGAGCACTGAAGCTTTCTTT
TRBV20-1,-,-,TRBJ2-5,CRAREGGETQYF,TGCAGAGCTAGAGAGGGTGGAGAGACCCAGTACTTC
TRBV7-2,-,many,TRBJ2-1,CASSFAGTNEQFF,TGTGCCAGCAGCTTCGCGGGGACCAATGAGCAGTTCTTC
TRBV24-1,TRBD1,-,TRBJ2-5,CATSDTGQGARETQYF,TGTGCCACCAGTGATACCGGACAGGGGGCGAGAGAGACCCAGTACTTC
TRBV3-1,-,-,TRBJ2-2,CASCQDPRDGRELFF,TGTGCCAGCTGCCAAGATCCCAGGGATGGCCGGGAGCTGTTTTTT
TRBV12-3/TRBV12-4,-,few,TRBJ2-1,CASSLLSLAGEQFF,TGTGCCAGCAGTCTACTAAGTCTAGCTGGTGAGCAGTTCTTC
TRBV29-1,-,-,TRBJ1-4,CSVDLGLEKLFF,TGCAGCGTTGACCTGGGTTTAGAAAAACTGTTTTTT
TRBV2,-,few,TRBJ2-1,CASRPTSSDNEQFF,TGTGCCAGCCGTCCGACTAGTAGTGACAATGAGCAGTTCTTC
TRBV20-1,TRBD2,many,TRBJ2-1,CSARELAGNEQFF,TGCAGTGCTAGGGAATTAGCGGGGAATGAGCAGTTCTTC
TRBV6-5,TRBD1,few,TRBJ1-2,CASSTTALGQGSGGYTF,TGTGCCAGCAGTACTACCGCCCTCGGACAGGGCTCCGGTGGCTACACCTTC
TRBV6-1,-,many,TRBJ2-5,CASSRPPFEKGSETQYF,TGTGCCAGCAGTCGCCCCCCCTTCGAAAAGGGCTCCGAGACCCAGTACTTC
TRBV7-2,-,many,TRBJ2-1,CASSARLESGSYNEQFF,TGTGCCAGCAGCGCAAGACTAGAATCTGGTTCCTACAATGAGCAGTTCTTC
TRBV5-1,-,-,TRBJ2-2,CASSSTFGARGTGELFF,TGCGCCAGCAGCTCTACGTTCGGGGCCCGCGGTACCGGGGAGCTGTTTTTT
TRBV28,-,-,TRBJ2-2,CASRQPRGGELFF,TGTGCCAGCAGACAACCCAGGGGCGGGGAGCTGTTTTTT
TRBV11-1,TRBD2,few,TRBJ2-3,CASSLGVSGQRGSTDTQYF,TGTGCCAGCAGCTTAGGGGTTTCCGGGCAGCGGGGGAGCACAGATACGCAGTATTTT
TRBV4-1,-,few,TRBJ2-1,CASSQVGFDEQFF,TGCGCCAGCAGCCAAGTCGGGTTCGATGAGCAGTTCTTC
TRBV12-3/TRBV12-4,-,many,TRBJ2-3,CASSTRQVFLSDTQYF,TGTGCCAGCAGTACACGACAGGTTTTCCTCTCAGATACGCAGTATTTT
TRBV7-2,-,few,TRBJ2-3,CASSLASGSWTDTQYF,TGTGCCAGCAGCTTAGCTTCAGGGTCGTGGACAGATACGCAGTATTTT
TRBV12-3/TRBV12-4,-,many,TRBJ2-3,CASSVGPGQYF,TGTGCCAGCAGTGTGGGTCCCGGGCAGTATTTT
TRBV2,TRBD1,many,TRBJ2-5,CASRGQVKETQYF,TGTGCCAGCAGGGGACAGGTGAAAGAGACCCAGTACTTC
TRBV21-1,-,-,TRBJ2-1,CASRTSGSNNEQFF,TGTGCCAGCAGGACTAGCGGGAGTAACAATGAGCAGTTCTTC
TRBV12-3/TRBV12-4,-,many,TRBJ2-1,CASSWGNEQFF,TGTGCCAGCAGTTGGGGGAATGAGCAGTTCTTC
TRBV3-1,TRBD1,many,TRBJ1-5,CASSRGEGARTQPQHF,TGTGCCAGCAGCCGGGGTGAGGGGGCTCGGACTCAGCCCCAGCATTTT
TRBV20-1,TRBD2,many,TRBJ2-1,CSATTLAGRNEQFF,TGCAGTGCTACCACACTAGCGGGACGCAATGAGCAGTTCTTC
TRBV7-7,TRBD2,-,TRBJ2-1,CASSSGTSRTNEQFF,TGTGCCAGCAGCTCCGGGACTAGTCGCACCAATGAGCAGTTCTTC
TRBV5-1,-,many,TRBJ1-5,CASSPTGADAQPQHF,TGCGCCAGCAGCCCAACTGGGGCTGATGCTCAGCCCCAGCATTTT
TRBV14,TRBD1,few,TRBJ2-7,CASSQMGTGVEQYF,TGTGCCAGCAGCCAAATGGGGACAGGGGTCGAGCAGTACTTC
TRBV12-3/TRBV12-4,TRBD1,-,TRBJ2-7,CASLTGGTEMSEQYF,TGTGCCAGCCTAACAGGGGGGACCGAAATGAGCGAGCAGTACTTC
TRBV20-1,-,few,TRBJ1-1,CSANNRVEAFF,TGCAGTGCCAATAACAGGGTCGAAGCTTTCTTT
TRBV7-8,-,few,TRBJ2-6,CASSLARISGANVLTF,TGTGCCAGCAGCTTAGCACGAATCTCTGGGGCCAACGTCCTGACTTTC
TRBV27,-,few,TRBJ2-7,CASSRAQGSYEQYF,TGTGCCAGCAGTAGGGCCCAGGGCTCCTACGAGCAGTACTTC
TRBV19,-,few,TRBJ2-7,CASSKVGTYEQYF,TGTGCCAGTAGTAAGGTCGGTACCTACGAGCAGTACTTC
TRBV6-5,-,-,TRBJ1-3,CAAGRGNTIYF,TGTGCCGCGGGGCGGGGAAACACCATATATTTT
TRBV5-1,TRBD1,few,TRBJ2-1,CASSFARQGDNEQFF,TGCGCCAGCAGCTTCGCCCGACAGGGGGACAATGAGCAGTTCTTC
TRBV20-1,TRBD2,few,TRBJ2-1,CSAITGTSSYNEQFF,TGCAGTGCTATCACCGGGACTAGCTCTTACAATGAGCAGTTCTTC
TRBV6-5,-,-,TRBJ2-3,CASSYSQGAGGTDTQYF,TGTGCCAGCAGTTACAGCCAGGGGGCGGGGGGCACAGATACGCAGTATTTT
TRBV6-5,-,-,TRBJ1-6,CASSYSRASRGSPLHF,TGTGCCAGCAGTTACTCGCGGGCGAGCCGAGGATCACCCCTCCACTTT
TRBV7-9,TRBD1,few,TRBJ2-1,CASSRAQGALNEQFF,TGTGCCAGCAGCCGGGCTCAGGGGGCGCTGAATGAGCAGTTCTTC
TRBV9,TRBD1,-,TRBJ2-4,CASSPPGQGNIQYF,TGTGCCAGCAGCCCCCCCGGACAGGGAAACATTCAGTACTTC
TRBV3-1,-,-,TRBJ1-5,CASSQDHRENQPQHF,TGTGCCAGCAGCCAAGATCACAGGGAGAATCAGCCCCAGCATTTT